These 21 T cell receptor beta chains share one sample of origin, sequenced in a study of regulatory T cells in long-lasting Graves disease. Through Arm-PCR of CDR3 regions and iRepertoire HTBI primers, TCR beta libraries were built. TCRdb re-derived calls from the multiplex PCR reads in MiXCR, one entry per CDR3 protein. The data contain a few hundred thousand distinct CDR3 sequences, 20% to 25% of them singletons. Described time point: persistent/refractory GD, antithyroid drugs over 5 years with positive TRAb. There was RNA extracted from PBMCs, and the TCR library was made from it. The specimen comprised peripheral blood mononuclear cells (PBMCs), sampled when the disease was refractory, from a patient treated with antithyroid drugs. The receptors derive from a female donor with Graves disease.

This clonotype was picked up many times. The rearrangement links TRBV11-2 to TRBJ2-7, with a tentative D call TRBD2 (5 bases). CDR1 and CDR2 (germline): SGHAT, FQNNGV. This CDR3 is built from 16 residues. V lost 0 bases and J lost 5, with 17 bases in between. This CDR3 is CASSLDFAGYYHEQYF. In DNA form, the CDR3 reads TGTGCCAGCAGCTTAGATTTTGCGGGTTATTATCACGAGCAGTACTTC.

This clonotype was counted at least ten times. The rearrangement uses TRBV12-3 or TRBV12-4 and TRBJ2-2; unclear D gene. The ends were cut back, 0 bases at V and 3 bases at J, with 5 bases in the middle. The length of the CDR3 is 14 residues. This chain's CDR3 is CASSLARYTGELFF. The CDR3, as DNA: TGTGCCAGCAGTTTAGCTAGGTACACCGGGGAGCTGTTTTTT.

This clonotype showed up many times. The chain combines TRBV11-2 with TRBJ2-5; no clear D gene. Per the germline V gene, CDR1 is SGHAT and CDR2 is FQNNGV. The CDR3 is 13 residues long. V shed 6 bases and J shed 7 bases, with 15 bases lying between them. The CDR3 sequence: CASRSTVGATQYF. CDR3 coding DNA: TGTGCCAGCAGGTCAACGGTGGGTGCGACCCAGTACTTC.

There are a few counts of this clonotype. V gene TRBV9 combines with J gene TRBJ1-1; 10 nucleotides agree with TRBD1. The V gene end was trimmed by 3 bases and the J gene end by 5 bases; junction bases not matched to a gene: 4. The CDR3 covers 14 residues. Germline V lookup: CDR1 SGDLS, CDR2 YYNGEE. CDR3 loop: CASSATGGETEAFF. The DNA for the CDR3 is TGTGCCAGCAGCGCGACAGGGGGCGAAACTGAAGCTTTCTTT.

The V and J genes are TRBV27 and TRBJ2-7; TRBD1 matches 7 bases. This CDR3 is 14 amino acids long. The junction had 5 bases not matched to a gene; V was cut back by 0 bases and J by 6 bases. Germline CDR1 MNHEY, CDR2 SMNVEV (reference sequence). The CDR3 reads CASSLSGQKREQYF. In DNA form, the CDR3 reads TGTGCCAGCAGTTTATCGGGACAGAAACGCGAGCAGTACTTC.

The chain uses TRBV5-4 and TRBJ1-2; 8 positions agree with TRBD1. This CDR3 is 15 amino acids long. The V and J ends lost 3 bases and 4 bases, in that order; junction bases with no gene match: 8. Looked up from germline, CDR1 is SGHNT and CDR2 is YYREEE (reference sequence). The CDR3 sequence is CASSSLQGVVYGYTF. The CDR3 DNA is TGTGCCAGCAGCTCGTTACAGGGGGTGGTCTATGGCTACACCTTC. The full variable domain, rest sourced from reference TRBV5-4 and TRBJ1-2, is ETGVTQSPTHLIKTRGQQVTLRCSSQSGHNTVSWYQQALGQGPQFIFQYYREEENGRGNFPPRFSGLQFPNYSSELNVNALELDDSALYLCASSSLQGVVYGYTFGSGTRLTVV.

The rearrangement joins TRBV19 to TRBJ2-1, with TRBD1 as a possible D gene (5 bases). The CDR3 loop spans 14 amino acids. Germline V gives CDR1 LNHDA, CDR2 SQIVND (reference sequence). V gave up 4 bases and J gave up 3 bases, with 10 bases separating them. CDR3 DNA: TGTGCCAGTAGTAATGGACACGACTACAATGAGCAGTTCTTC. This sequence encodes CASSNGHDYNEQFF.

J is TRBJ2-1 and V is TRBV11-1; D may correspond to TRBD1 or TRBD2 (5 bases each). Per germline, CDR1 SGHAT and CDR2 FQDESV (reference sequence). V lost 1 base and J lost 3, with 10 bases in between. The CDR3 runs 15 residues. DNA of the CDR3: TGTGCCAGCAGCTTAGATGGGACGGACTACAATGAGCAGTTCTTC. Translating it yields CASSLDGTDYNEQFF. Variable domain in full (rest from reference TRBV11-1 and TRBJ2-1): EAEVAQSPRYKITEKSQAVAFWCDPISGHATLYWYRQILGQGPELLVQFQDESVVDDSQLPKDRFSAERLKGVDSTLKIQPAELGDSAMYLCASSLDGTDYNEQFFGPGTRLTVL.

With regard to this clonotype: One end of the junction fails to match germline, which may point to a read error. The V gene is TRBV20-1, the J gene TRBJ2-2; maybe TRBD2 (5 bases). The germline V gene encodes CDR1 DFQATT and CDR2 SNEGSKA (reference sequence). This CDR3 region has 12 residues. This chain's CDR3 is CSAARAAGELSF. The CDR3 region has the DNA TGCAGTGCTGCCCGGGCGGCCGGGGAGCTGTCTTTT.

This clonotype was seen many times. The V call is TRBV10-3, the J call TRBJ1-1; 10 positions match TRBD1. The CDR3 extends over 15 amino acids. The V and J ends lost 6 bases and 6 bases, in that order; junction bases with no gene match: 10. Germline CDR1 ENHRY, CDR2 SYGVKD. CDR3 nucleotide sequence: TGTGCCATCAGGGCCGGGACAGGGGCATCTCCTGAAGCTTTCTTT. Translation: CAIRAGTGASPEAFF.

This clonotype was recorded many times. The CDR3 DNA reads TGTGCCAGCAGTTACTCGACCTTCACTAGCTACTACGAGCAGTACTTC. This translates into CASSYSTFTSYYEQYF. The V call is TRBV6-2 or TRBV6-3, the J call TRBJ2-7; the D gene is possibly TRBD2 (6 bases). Between the trimmed V and J ends, which lost 0 bases and 3 bases, there was a span of 15 bases. The CDR3 has 16 amino acids. Germline V CDR1 and CDR2: MNHEY, SVGEGT.

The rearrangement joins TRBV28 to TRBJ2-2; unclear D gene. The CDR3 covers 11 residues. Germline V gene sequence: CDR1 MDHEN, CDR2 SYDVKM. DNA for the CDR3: TGTGCGGCTGCGAACACCGGGGAGCTGTTTTTT. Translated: CAAANTGELFF.

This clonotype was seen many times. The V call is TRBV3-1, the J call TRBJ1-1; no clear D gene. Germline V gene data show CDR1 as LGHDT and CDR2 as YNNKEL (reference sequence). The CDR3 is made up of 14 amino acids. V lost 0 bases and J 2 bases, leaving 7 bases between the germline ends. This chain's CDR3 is CASSQDVFNTEAFF. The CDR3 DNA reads TGTGCCAGCAGCCAAGATGTGTTTAACACTGAAGCTTTCTTT. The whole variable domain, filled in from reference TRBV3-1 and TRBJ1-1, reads DTAVSQTPKYLVTQMGNDKSIKCEQNLGHDTMYWYKQDSKKFLKIMFSYNNKELIINETVPNRFSPKSPDKAHLNLHINSLELGDSAVYFCASSQDVFNTEAFFGQGTRLTVV.

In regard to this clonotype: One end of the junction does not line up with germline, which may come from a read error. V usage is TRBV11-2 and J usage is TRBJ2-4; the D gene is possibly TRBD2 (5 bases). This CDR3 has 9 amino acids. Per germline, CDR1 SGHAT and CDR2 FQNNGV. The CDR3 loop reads CASNPTRGW. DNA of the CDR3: TGTGCCAGCAACCCCACTCGCGGGTGG.

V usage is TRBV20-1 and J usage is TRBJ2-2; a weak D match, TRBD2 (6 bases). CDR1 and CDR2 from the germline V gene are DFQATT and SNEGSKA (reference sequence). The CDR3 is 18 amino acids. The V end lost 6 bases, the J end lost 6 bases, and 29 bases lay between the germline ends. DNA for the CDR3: TGCAGTGCCATAGCCGGGGGTGCGGCCCCCTTGTGGTCCGGGGAGCTGTTTTTT. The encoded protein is CSAIAGGAAPLWSGELFF.

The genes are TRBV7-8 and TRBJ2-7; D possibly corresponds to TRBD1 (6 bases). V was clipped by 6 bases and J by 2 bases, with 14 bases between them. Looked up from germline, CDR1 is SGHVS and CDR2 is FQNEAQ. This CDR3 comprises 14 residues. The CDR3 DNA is TGTGCCAGCAGTCGCCCGGGACACCCCTACGAGCAGTACTTC. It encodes CASSRPGHPYEQYF.

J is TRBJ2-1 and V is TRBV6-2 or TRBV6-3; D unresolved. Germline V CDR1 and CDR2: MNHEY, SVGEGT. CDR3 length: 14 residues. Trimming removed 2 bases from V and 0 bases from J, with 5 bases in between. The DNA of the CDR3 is TGTGCCAGCAGTTACGACTTCTCCTACAATGAGCAGTTCTTC. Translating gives CASSYDFSYNEQFF.

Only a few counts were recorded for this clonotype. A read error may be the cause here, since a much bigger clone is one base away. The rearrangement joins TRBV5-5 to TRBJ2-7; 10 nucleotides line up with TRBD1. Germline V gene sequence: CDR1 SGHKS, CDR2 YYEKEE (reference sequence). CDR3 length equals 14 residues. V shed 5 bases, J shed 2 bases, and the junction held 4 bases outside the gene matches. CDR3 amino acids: CASSDGTGAYEQYF. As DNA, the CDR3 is TGTGCCAGCAGTGACGGGACAGGGGCCTACGAGCAGTACTTC.

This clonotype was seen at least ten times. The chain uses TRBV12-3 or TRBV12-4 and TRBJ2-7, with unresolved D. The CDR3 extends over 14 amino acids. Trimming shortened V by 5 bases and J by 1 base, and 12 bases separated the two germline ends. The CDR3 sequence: CASSEPGDSYEQYF. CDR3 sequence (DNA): TGTGCCAGCAGTGAACCTGGGGATTCCTACGAGCAGTACTTC.

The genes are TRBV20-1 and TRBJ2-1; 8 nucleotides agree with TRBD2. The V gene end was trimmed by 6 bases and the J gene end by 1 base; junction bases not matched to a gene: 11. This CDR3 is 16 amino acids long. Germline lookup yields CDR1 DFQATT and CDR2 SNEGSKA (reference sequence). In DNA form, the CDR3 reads TGCAGTGCAAATTTACTAGCGGAGGGGTCCTACAATGAGCAGTTCTTC. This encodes CSANLLAEGSYNEQFF.

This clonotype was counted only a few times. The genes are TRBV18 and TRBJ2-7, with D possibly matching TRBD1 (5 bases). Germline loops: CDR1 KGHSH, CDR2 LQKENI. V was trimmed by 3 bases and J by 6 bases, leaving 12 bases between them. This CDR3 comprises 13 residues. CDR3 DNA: TGTGCCAGCTCACCCCCGGACAACCTCGAGCAGTACTTC. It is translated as CASSPPDNLEQYF.